Following are 7 T cell receptor beta chains from one sample sequenced in a study of tumor-infiltrating lymphocytes in primary liver carcinoma. Making TCR beta cDNA involved roughly 0.55 ug total RNA and a constant-region primer. The TCR beta library was amplified through three nested multiplex PCR rounds in a modified ARM-PCR procedure. It was with TRBV1-TRBV30 forward primers and a C-beta reverse primer that the first two PCR rounds were run, at approximately 9 cycles each. A single record per CDR3 protein comes from TCRdb applying MiXCR to the multiplex PCR reads. The sample shows roughly 36,000 distinct CDR3 sequences, approximately 82% of them seen only once. Starting material for RNA and DNA co-extraction consisted of roughly 20-34 mg of unsorted bulk tissue. The sample taken for sequencing was tumor-adjacent normal liver tissue. The receptor source for this set is a man aged 40-50 years with primary liver carcinoma and hepatitis B virus infection.

This chain links TRBV11-1 with TRBJ2-7; no definite D call. Germline lookup yields CDR1 SGHAT and CDR2 FQDESV (reference sequence). The CDR3 runs 12 residues. V was cut by 10 bases and J by 1 base, with 11 bases left in between. CDR3 protein: CAMGKRSYEQYF. The DNA of the CDR3 is TGTGCCATGGGGAAGCGATCCTACGAGCAGTACTTC.

Concerning this clonotype: The conserved final phenylalanine or tryptophan is absent from the CDR3, which likely points to a read error. This chain connects TRBV4-1 to TRBJ1-4; maybe TRBD1 (6 bases). From germline, CDR1 is MGHRA and CDR2 YSYEKL. The V end was cut by 8 bases, the J end by 8 bases, with 21 bases between. The CDR3 is 15 amino acids. CDR3 protein: CASGPFLGAMEKLFL. The CDR3 DNA reads TGCGCCAGCGGCCCGTTTTTGGGGGCCATGGAAAAACTGTTTTTG.

In regard to this clonotype: An end of the junction differs from the germline gene, which may be a read error. The chain links TRBV6-5 to TRBJ1-5, with D perhaps TRBD1 (5 bases). The CDR3 totals 15 residues. Germline loops: CDR1 MNHEY, CDR2 SVGAGI. CDR3 sequence: CASRTLREGNQSQHF. The CDR3 bases are TGTGCCAGCAGAACCCTCAGGGAGGGTAATCAGTCCCAGCATTTT.

The rearrangement joins TRBV6-5 to TRBJ2-7, with TRBD2 matching 7 bases. The CDR3 has 13 amino acids. Germline CDR1 reads MNHEY; CDR2 reads SVGAGI. V lost 10 bases and J lost 7; bases outside the gene matches: 13. CDR3 sequence reads: CAIIGLVGAEQYF. The CDR3 DNA is TGTGCCATCATCGGACTAGTTGGAGCAGAGCAGTACTTC.

The V and J genes are TRBV5-8 and TRBJ2-3; no firm D call. The V and J ends lost 4 bases and 0 bases respectively, with 9 bases between them. Per the germline V gene, CDR1 is SGHTS and CDR2 is YDEGEE. The CDR3 has 14 amino acids. As DNA, the CDR3 is TGTGCCAGCAGCATGAAAGCTAGCACAGATACGCAGTATTTT. Amino acids: CASSMKASTDTQYF.

This CDR3 reads CANCQEATGITDTQYF. Here the CDR3 DNA reads TGTGCCAACTGCCAAGAGGCGACAGGGATCACAGATACGCAGTATTTT. This sequence joins TRBV4-2 and TRBJ2-3; TRBD1 matches at 7 bases. Germline lookup yields CDR1 LGHNA and CDR2 YNFKEQ. The CDR3 extends over 16 amino acids. Trimming removed 10 bases from V and 2 bases from J; junction bases left unmatched: 15.

The V call is TRBV15, the J call TRBJ2-7; possible D gene TRBD2, 5 bases. V shed 6 bases and J shed 2 bases, with 11 bases lying between them. The CDR3 loop spans 13 amino acids. Germline values: CDR1 LNHNV, CDR2 YYDKDF (reference sequence). This CDR3 reads CATRGDSPYEQYF. The CDR3 DNA follows: TGTGCCACCAGGGGAGATAGTCCCTACGAGCAGTACTTC. Looking up the rest from reference TRBV15 and TRBJ2-7 gives the full variable domain: DAMVIQNPRYQVTQFGKPVTLSCSQTLNHNVMYWYQQKSSQAPKLLFHYYDKDFNNEADTPDNFQSRRPNTSFCFLDIRSPGLGDTAMYLCATRGDSPYEQYFGPGTRLTVT.